This entry features one T cell receptor (beta chain) sequence. Its specificity is not known. At one boundary the junction diverges from the germline segment, which might be a read error. Unique-molecular-identifier-tagged TCR beta cDNA libraries were used. One entry per CDR3 protein, called by TCRdb with MiXCR from the PCR reads. The table has roughly 870,000 distinct CDR3 sequences, roughly 50% seen once; the top ten hold approximately 4.4%. Germline loops: CDR1 DFQATT, CDR2 SNEGSKA (reference sequence). This CDR3 comprises 13 residues. This sample was taken from a study of post-analysis software for immune sequencing data. Across the whole study: The disease courses covered relapsing-remitting, secondary progressive and progressive-relapsing multiple sclerosis.

Study-wide points: TRBV5-6, TRBV5-1 and TRBV20-1 belonged to a set of about five TRBV segments that were more frequent in patients than controls.

The source material was blood. The clonotype originates from a girl aged 5-17 years with multiple sclerosis. The chain carries TRBV20-1 and TRBJ2-1, with a tentative D call TRBD2 (6 bases). The J call may be faulty, since TRBJ2-7 better matches the DNA end. CDR3 nucleotide sequence: TGCGGTGCCCCCGGAGGGCCTAGCAATGAGCAGTACTTC. Its protein is CGAPGGPSNEQYF.